Each of the 21 T cell receptor beta chains below was sequenced from the same sample in a study of PD-1 blockade in classical Hodgkin lymphoma. No patient escaped relapse after autologous stem cell transplantation, and brentuximab vedotin exposure varied. The method was immunoSEQ multiplex PCR; TCRdb's version includes in-frame clones alone and lacks a portion of them. The sample shows roughly 28,000 clones, less than 80% of them seen only once. The sequencing used peripheral blood mononuclear cells (PBMCs), collected before the second cycle of nivolumab. The receptors stem from a human donor with classical Hodgkin lymphoma.

In its sample, this clone was seen once. This chain uses TRBV6-5 with TRBJ1-1; D not certain. Germline V gene data show CDR1 as MNHEY and CDR2 as SVGAGI. CDR3 size: 14 residues. V lost 2 bases and J lost 5, with 12 bases in between. The CDR3 coding sequence is TGTGCCAGCAGTTACAGGAGTCGGGATACTGAAGCTTTCTTT. This gives the protein CASSYRSRDTEAFF.

The table lists this clone with a few counts. The DNA for the CDR3 is TGTGCCAGCAGTGCGGGCCAGAGCTCCTACAATGAGCAGTTCTTC. Protein product: CASSAGQSSYNEQFF. The chain employs TRBV9 and TRBJ2-1; D perhaps matches TRBD2 (5 bases). V lost 5 bases to trimming and J lost 0 bases, with 12 bases between them. The germline CDR1 and CDR2 sequences are SGDLS and YYNGEE. This CDR3 comprises 15 residues.

The rearrangement joins TRBV25-1 to TRBJ1-4; D is unclear. Germline V CDR1 and CDR2: MGHDK, SYGVNS. V was clipped by 1 base and J by 1 base, with 4 bases between them. The CDR3 runs to 14 residues. The CDR3 DNA follows: TGTGCCAGCAGTGAATCGGGAACTAATGAAAAACTGTTTTTT. It specifies CASSESGTNEKLFF.

This chain links TRBV28 with TRBJ1-2; 7 bases map to TRBD1. Germline V gene lookup returns CDR1 MDHEN and CDR2 SYDVKM. The CDR3 contains 13 residues. V trimming: 6 bases; J trimming: 8 bases; junction bases outside the gene matches: 9. The CDR3 sequence: CASRYGRGLGYTF. CDR3 in DNA: TGTGCCAGCAGATATGGCAGGGGGTTGGGCTACACCTTC.

The rearrangement uses TRBV27 and TRBJ1-1, with 7 bases aligning to TRBD1. The CDR3 has 14 amino acids. J was trimmed by 4 bases and V by 2 bases; bases with no gene match: 4. Germline V gene data show CDR1 as MNHEY and CDR2 as SMNVEV (reference sequence). CDR3 in amino acids: CASSLGTAFTEAFF. Here the CDR3 DNA reads TGTGCCAGCAGTTTAGGGACAGCCTTCACTGAAGCTTTCTTT.

The V gene is TRBV5-1, the J gene TRBJ1-2; 9 nucleotides agree with TRBD1. Germline CDR1 reads SGHRS; CDR2 reads YFSETQ. The CDR3 runs 14 residues. The V segment lost 0 bases and the J segment 9 bases; nucleotides outside the gene matches: 6. The CDR3 nucleotides are TGCGCCAGCAGCTTGGCCGGGACAGGGTTTAGCTACACCTTC. Translated, it gives CASSLAGTGFSYTF.

The chain employs TRBV5-1 and TRBJ1-2; 7 bases align to TRBD1. The ends lost 0 bases at V and 9 bases at J; junction bases unmatched: 5. Germline values: CDR1 SGHRS, CDR2 YFSETQ. CDR3 length equals 13 residues. The CDR3 DNA is TGCGCCAGCAGCTTGGGGCCAGGGGGTCGCTACACCTTC. It encodes CASSLGPGGRYTF.

The rearrangement links TRBV28 to TRBJ1-3; 9 bases match TRBD1. This CDR3 is built from 15 residues. Germline assignment: CDR1 MDHEN and CDR2 SYDVKM. V lost 3 bases and J lost 3; bases outside the gene matches: 3. The CDR3 nucleotides read TGTGCCAGCAGTTTGGGGACAGGGTTTGGAAACACCATATATTTT. Translating it yields CASSLGTGFGNTIYF.

This chain connects TRBV18 to TRBJ1-2, with D perhaps matching TRBD1 (5 bases). CDR1 KGHSH and CDR2 LQKENI come from the germline V gene. Trimming shortened V by 1 base and J by 8 bases, and 17 bases separated the two germline ends. The CDR3 has 15 residues. The CDR3 reads CASSPLAGLRGGYTF. DNA of the CDR3: TGTGCCAGCTCACCACTGGCAGGGCTTCGTGGAGGCTACACCTTC.

V gene TRBV25-1 combines with J gene TRBJ2-7; no clear D. The CDR3 sequence is 12 residues long. Trimming removed 7 bases from V and 2 bases from J, with 9 bases in between. Germline V CDR1 and CDR2: MGHDK, SYGVNS. CDR3 nucleotides: TGTGCCAGCATAAACACCGCCTACGAGCAGTACTTC. Its protein is CASINTAYEQYF.

This clone was counted only a few times. The V and J genes are TRBV29-1 and TRBJ1-1; tentatively, D is TRBD1 (5 bases). V gave up 6 bases and J gave up 1 base, with 9 bases separating them. This CDR3 contains 12 residues. The germline CDR1 and CDR2 sequences are SQVTM and ANQGSEA. The CDR3 DNA is TGCAGCGTCGAGCAGGGGAACACTGAAGCTTTCTTT. Protein: CSVEQGNTEAFF. The variable domain in full, with the rest retrieved from reference TRBV29-1 and TRBJ1-1, is SAVISQKPSRDICQRGTSLTIQCQVDSQVTMMFWYRQQPGQSLTLIATANQGSEATYESGFVIDKFPISRPNLTFSTLTVSNMSPEDSSIYLCSVEQGNTEAFFGQGTRLTVV.

The chain has TRBV19 and TRBJ2-1; D not certain. The CDR3 is 15 amino acids. Trimming removed 2 bases from V and 0 bases from J, with 8 bases in between. Germline V gene lookup returns CDR1 LNHDA and CDR2 SQIVND (reference sequence). The CDR3 region has the DNA TGTGCCAGTAGTATATTCGATAACTCCTACAATGAGCAGTTCTTC. It yields the protein CASSIFDNSYNEQFF.

The J gene is TRBJ2-3, the V gene TRBV2; the D gene could be TRBD1 or TRBD2 (5 bases each). From germline, CDR1 is SNHLY and CDR2 FYNNEI. V lost 4 bases to trimming and J lost 2 bases, with 10 bases between them. The CDR3 sequence is 14 residues long. CDR3 sequence: CASSGQGDTDTQYF. The DNA of the CDR3 is TGTGCCAGCAGTGGTCAGGGAGACACAGATACGCAGTATTTT.

This chain links TRBV27 with TRBJ2-7; 7 nucleotides align to TRBD1. The CDR3 length is 13 residues. Trimming removed 6 bases from V and 3 bases from J; junction bases left unmatched: 5. Germline values: CDR1 MNHEY, CDR2 SMNVEV (reference sequence). CDR3: CASRKTGNYEQYF. CDR3 coding DNA: TGTGCCAGCAGGAAGACAGGGAACTACGAGCAGTACTTC.

As regards this clone: In the same sample, other DNA sequences code for this CDR3. CDR3 nucleotide sequence: TGCAGCGTTGGGGACAACTATGGCTACACCTTC. Its protein is CSVGDNYGYTF. V usage is TRBV29-1 and J usage is TRBJ1-2, with D possibly matching TRBD1 (5 bases). Germline V gene data show CDR1 as SQVTM and CDR2 as ANQGSEA. This CDR3 has 11 residues. With 4 bases removed from V and 2 bases from J, the gap between germline ends came to 5 bases.

This clone has more than one count but fewer than ten. The sample has other DNA sequences that encode this CDR3 too. The V call is TRBV6-5, the J call TRBJ1-6; TRBD1 agrees at 9 bases. This CDR3 comprises 15 residues. Germline CDR1 is MNHEY and CDR2 is SVGAGI. The V and J ends lost 2 bases and 6 bases, in that order; junction bases with no gene match: 2. CDR3 region: CASSYADRGNSPLHF. For the CDR3, the DNA is TGTGCCAGCAGTTACGCGGACAGGGGTAATTCACCCCTCCACTTT.

The chain couples TRBV6-5 to TRBJ1-1; D is ambiguous. This CDR3 region has 14 residues. Germline CDR1 is MNHEY and CDR2 is SVGAGI. The ends were cut back, 7 bases at V and 5 bases at J, with 17 bases in the middle. Here the CDR3 reads CASTVTKGWTEAFF. In DNA, the CDR3 is TGTGCCAGCACCGTCACCAAAGGGTGGACTGAAGCTTTCTTT.

A note on this clone: A read error may produce the germline difference seen at one junction end. The rearrangement uses TRBV7-6 and TRBJ2-3; 10 nucleotides line up with TRBD2. The CDR3 covers 15 residues. Germline V gene lookup returns CDR1 SGHVS and CDR2 FNYEAQ. CDR3 nucleotides: TGTGCCAGCAGCATAGCTAGCGGGGGAATAGATACGCAGTATTTT. Residues: CASSIASGGIDTQYF.

This clone was seen once. The rearrangement links TRBV7-9 to TRBJ1-2; D is ambiguous. There are 9 residues in the CDR3. Germline CDR1 SEHNR, CDR2 FQNEAQ (reference sequence). The germline V and J ends were trimmed by 8 bases and 8 bases, with 6 bases remaining between them. CDR3 DNA: TGTGCCAGCGATGACGGCTACACCTTC. Amino acid sequence: CASDDGYTF. The whole variable domain, filled in from reference TRBV7-9 and TRBJ1-2, reads DTGVSQNPRHKITKRGQNVTFRCDPISEHNRLYWYRQTLGQGPEFLTYFQNEAQLEKSRLLSDRFSAERPKGSFSTLEIQRTEQGDSAMYLCASDDGYTFGSGTRLTVV.

The rearrangement uses TRBV19 and TRBJ1-2; D is uncertain. The V gene's germline CDR1 is LNHDA and CDR2 SQIVND (reference sequence). This CDR3 has 12 amino acids. V was cut by 3 bases and J by 7 bases, with 9 bases left in between. CDR3 DNA: TGTGCCAGTAGTATTATCGCGGGTGGCTACACCTTC. Translation gives CASSIIAGGYTF.

The chain joins TRBV5-4 to TRBJ1-2, with D uncertain. The CDR3 contains 13 residues. The V end lost 4 bases, the J end lost 1 base, and 8 bases lay between the germline ends. Germline CDR1 is SGHNT and CDR2 is YYREEE (reference sequence). The CDR3 sequence is CASSPGDNYGYTF. As DNA, the CDR3 is TGTGCCAGCAGCCCCGGGGATAACTATGGCTACACCTTC.